The table lists the clone carrying this T cell receptor beta chain with a few counts. The antigen is unknown. CDR3 length: 16 amino acids. Germline V gene lookup returns CDR1 SEHNR and CDR2 FQNEAQ (reference sequence). V was clipped by 1 base and J by 4 bases, with 16 bases between them. This specimen comes from a study of identical twins. General study findings and limits: Twin-shared out-of-frame alpha sequences showed excess low generation probability. Monozygotic twins shared more out-of-frame TCR alpha than recombination models predicted.

Through template switching, a universal primer site was introduced, and the cDNA contained unique molecular identifiers. TCRdb itself ran the 5' RACE reads through MiXCR, one entry per CDR3 protein. This table holds 500,000 to 550,000 distinct CDR3 sequences, less than 25% found once. These same data were also listed under a study on T cells expressing NK-cell markers. That source adds: Dominant NKG2C+ clonotypes were found to form roughly 1.0-7.0% of CD8+ T cells in a handful of donors.

The origin of this receptor is a woman under 30 in good health. The sequenced sample was CD4+ T cells sorted from blood. This chain uses TRBV7-9 with TRBJ1-1; D remains unclear. The DNA of the CDR3 is TGTGCCAGCAGCTTAGAATATGTAGGGTATGGCACTGAAGCTTTCTTT. It specifies CASSLEYVGYGTEAFF.